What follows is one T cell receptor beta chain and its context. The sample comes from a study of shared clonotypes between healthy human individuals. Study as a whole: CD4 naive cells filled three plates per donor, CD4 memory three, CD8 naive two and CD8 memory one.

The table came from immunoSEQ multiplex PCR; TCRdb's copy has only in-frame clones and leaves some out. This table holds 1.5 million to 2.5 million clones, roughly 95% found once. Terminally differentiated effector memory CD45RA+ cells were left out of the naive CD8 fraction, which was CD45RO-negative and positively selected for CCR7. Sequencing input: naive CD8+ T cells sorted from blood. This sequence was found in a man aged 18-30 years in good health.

The CDR3 spells CASHPEGRPTDTQYF. CDR3 coding DNA: TGTGCCAGCCATCCGGAGGGGCGGCCGACAGATACGCAGTATTTT. J is TRBJ2-3 and V is TRBV28, with D perhaps TRBD2 (6 bases). Per the germline V gene, CDR1 is MDHEN and CDR2 is SYDVKM. The CDR3 spans 15 residues. V gave up 8 bases and J gave up 3 bases, with 18 bases separating them.